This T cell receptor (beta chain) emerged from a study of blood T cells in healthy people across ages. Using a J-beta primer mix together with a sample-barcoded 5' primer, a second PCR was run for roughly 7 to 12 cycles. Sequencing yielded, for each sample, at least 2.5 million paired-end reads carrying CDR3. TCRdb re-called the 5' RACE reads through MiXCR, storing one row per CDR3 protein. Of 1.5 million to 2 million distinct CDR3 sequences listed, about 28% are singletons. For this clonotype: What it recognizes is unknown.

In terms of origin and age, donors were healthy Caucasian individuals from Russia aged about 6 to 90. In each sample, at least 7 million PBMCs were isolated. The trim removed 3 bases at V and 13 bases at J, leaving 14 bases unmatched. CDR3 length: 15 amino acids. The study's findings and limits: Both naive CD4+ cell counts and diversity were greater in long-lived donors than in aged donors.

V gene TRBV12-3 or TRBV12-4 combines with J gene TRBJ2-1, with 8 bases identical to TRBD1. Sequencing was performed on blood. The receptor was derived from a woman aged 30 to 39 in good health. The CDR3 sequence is CASSFRGRGLETQFF. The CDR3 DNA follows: TGTGCCAGCAGTTTTAGGGGCAGGGGGCTTGAGACCCAGTTCTTC.